This record concerns one T cell receptor (beta chain) sequence. What it binds is unknown. A much larger clone is a single base away; this may be a read error. The missing conserved phenylalanine or tryptophan at the end of this CDR3 makes a read error likely. Germline V gives CDR1 SNHLY, CDR2 FYNNEI. CDR3 length equals 14 residues. V was pared by 5 bases and J by 3 bases, with 4 bases of the junction left unmatched. This record belongs to a study of T-cell reconstitution after alpha-beta-depleted transplantation in children. General study findings and limits: There were reportedly several hundred expanded graft clones from which alpha-beta T cells came about two months after transplant. Recipient T cells and thymic progenitors that survived were the source of the high TCRbeta diversity seen at day 60 in some patients.

A TCRbeta library incorporating unique molecular identifiers was prepared. TCRdb used MiXCR to reprocess the PCR reads, holding one entry per CDR3 protein. The sample carries approximately 490,000 distinct CDR3 sequences, 8% to 11% recorded once. Specimen: PBMCs, collected before TCRalphabeta/CD19-depleted stem cell transplant. The chain employs TRBV2 and TRBJ1-3, with 7 positions matching TRBD1. This clonotype was obtained from a child aged 2 to 15 with inherited bone marrow failure, due to receive a stem cell transplant. The CDR3 DNA reads as TGTGCCAGCAGTAACAGGGGAATTGGAAACACCATATATGTT. This encodes CASSNRGIGNTIYV.